What follows are 15 T cell receptor beta chains derived from one specimen sequenced in a study of a mutant IDH1 vaccine in newly diagnosed glioma. Data came from immunoSEQ multiplex PCR; TCRdb stores just in-frame clones and leaves some out. This table has roughly 30,000 clones, roughly 77% appearing once. Time point noted: week 35, safety follow-up. The investigators gave 300 ug of mutant IDH1 20-mer peptide in each vaccine dose, together with topical imiquimod. Antigens of these TCRs are unknown. The material was PBMCs, obtained from a glioma patient whose treatment included an IDH1 peptide vaccine. The receptors stem from a man aged 25-45 years with glioma.

The chain joins TRBV9 to TRBJ1-3; a weak D match, TRBD1 (5 bases). Germline V gene sequence: CDR1 SGDLS, CDR2 YYNGEE. The ends were cut back, 0 bases at V and 0 bases at J, with 13 bases in the middle. This CDR3 comprises 17 residues. The CDR3 spells CASSVEDNVFSGNTIYF. As DNA, the CDR3 is TGTGCCAGCAGCGTAGAGGACAACGTCTTCTCTGGAAACACCATATATTTT. Together with reference TRBV9 and TRBJ1-3, the CDR3 gives the full variable domain: DSGVTQTPKHLITATGQRVTLRCSPRSGDLSVYWYQQSLDQGLQFLIQYYNGEERAKGNILERFSAQQFPDLHSELNLSSLELGDSALYFCASSVEDNVFSGNTIYFGEGSWLTVV.

The chain combines TRBV10-3 with TRBJ1-5; 7 bases line up with TRBD1. V lost 0 bases, J lost 9 bases, and 8 bases stayed unmatched. Germline assignment: CDR1 ENHRY and CDR2 SYGVKD. There are 15 residues in the CDR3. The CDR3: CAISESRTGPGPQHF. In DNA, the CDR3 is TGTGCCATCAGTGAGTCTAGGACAGGACCTGGGCCCCAGCATTTT.

This clone occurred once. The chain joins TRBV6-1 to TRBJ2-5; possibly TRBD2 for D (6 bases). In germline, CDR1 is MNHNS, CDR2 SASEGT. The CDR3 contains 13 residues. V gave up 4 bases and J gave up 4 bases, with 10 bases separating them. The CDR3 DNA reads TGTGCCAGCAGTGTTGGAGGGGCAGAGACCCAGTACTTC. Its protein product is CASSVGGAETQYF.

V is TRBV4-1 and J is TRBJ2-4; D uncertain. The ends were cut back, 1 base at V and 8 bases at J, with 12 bases in the middle. Germline CDR1 reads MGHRA; CDR2 reads YSYEKL. The CDR3 is 14 residues long. The CDR3 is CASSQAETKDIQYF. The CDR3 DNA is TGCGCCAGCAGCCAAGCAGAGACCAAGGACATTCAGTACTTC.

The chain employs TRBV10-1 and TRBJ2-2; tentatively, D is TRBD1 or TRBD2 (5 bases each). Trimming left V 10 bases short and J 4 bases short, with 16 bases between. This CDR3 is built from 14 residues. Germline loops: CDR1 WNHNN, CDR2 SYGVQD (reference sequence). The CDR3 nucleotides read TGCGCCACGACGGCCGGGACCACCACCGGGGAGCTGTTTTTT. It encodes CATTAGTTTGELFF.

The chain is built from TRBV10-2 and TRBJ1-1; a possible D gene is TRBD1 (6 bases). CDR3 length: 16 amino acids. The germline V gene has CDR1 WSHSY and CDR2 SAAADI. V was clipped by 2 bases and J by 1 base, with 14 bases between them. CDR3 residues: CASSERGGRSNTEAFF. The CDR3 DNA sequence: TGCGCCAGCAGTGAGAGGGGGGGCCGCTCGAACACTGAAGCTTTCTTT.

The V and J genes are TRBV7-8 and TRBJ2-7; D perhaps matches TRBD1 (6 bases). CDR3 length: 16 amino acids. The germline V gene has CDR1 SGHVS and CDR2 FQNEAQ. The germline V and J ends were trimmed by 5 bases and 0 bases, with 17 bases remaining between them. CDR3 sequence reads: CASSPIQGHSSYEQYF. As DNA, the CDR3 is TGTGCCAGCAGCCCAATACAGGGTCACAGCTCCTACGAGCAGTACTTC.

The chain carries TRBV6-5 and TRBJ2-5, with 11 bases aligning to TRBD1. Germline V gene data show CDR1 as MNHEY and CDR2 as SVGAGI. V trimming: 5 bases; J trimming: 6 bases; junction bases outside the gene matches: 8. The CDR3 runs to 15 residues. This chain's CDR3 is CASSAGTGGPKTQYF. CDR3 in DNA: TGTGCCAGCAGTGCCGGGACAGGGGGTCCCAAGACCCAGTACTTC.

The chain is built from TRBV10-3 and TRBJ1-2; D remains unclear. This CDR3 region has 15 residues. CDR1 and CDR2 from the germline V gene are ENHRY and SYGVKD. V was clipped by 0 bases and J by 2 bases, with 10 bases between them. CDR3 in amino acids: CAISESRAINYGYTF. Here the CDR3 DNA reads TGTGCCATCAGTGAGTCAAGGGCTATCAACTATGGCTACACCTTC.

The V gene is TRBV7-9, the J gene TRBJ2-5; 7 nucleotides match TRBD1. The CDR3 is made up of 14 amino acids. Unmatched junction bases numbered 6, after V lost 6 bases and J lost 2 bases. Germline V gene sequence: CDR1 SEHNR, CDR2 FQNEAQ (reference sequence). For the CDR3, the DNA is TGTGCCAGCAGGACCGGGACAGCGCAAGAGACCCAGTACTTC. Encoded protein: CASRTGTAQETQYF. Full variable domain (missing parts from reference TRBV7-9 and TRBJ2-5): DTGVSQNPRHKITKRGQNVTFRCDPISEHNRLYWYRQTLGQGPEFLTYFQNEAQLEKSRLLSDRFSAERPKGSFSTLEIQRTEQGDSAMYLCASRTGTAQETQYFGPGTRLLVL.

The V call is TRBV30, the J call TRBJ2-5; unclear D gene. This CDR3 has 12 amino acids. The V gene's germline CDR1 is GTSNPN and CDR2 SVGIG (reference sequence). The germline V and J ends were trimmed by 1 base and 0 bases, with 3 bases remaining between them. CDR3 in amino acids: CAWSDYQETQYF. DNA of the CDR3: TGTGCCTGGAGTGACTACCAAGAGACCCAGTACTTC.

The rearrangement links TRBV10-3 to TRBJ1-1, with D unresolved. The length of the CDR3 is 16 residues. Germline assignment: CDR1 ENHRY and CDR2 SYGVKD. Trimming cost V 9 bases and J 4 bases, with 24 bases left between them. The chain's CDR3 is CAILQSSGSSGTEAFF. In DNA, the CDR3 is TGTGCCATTTTACAGAGTTCGGGTTCTTCGGGCACTGAAGCTTTCTTT.

The chain uses TRBV29-1 and TRBJ1-1; possible D gene TRBD1, 5 bases. The germline CDR1 and CDR2 sequences are SQVTM and ANQGSEA. The CDR3 sequence is 13 residues long. Trimming shortened V by 0 bases and J by 4 bases, and 9 bases separated the two germline ends. CDR3 DNA: TGCAGCGTTGAAGAGCAGGGTGGCACTGAAGCTTTCTTT. The encoded protein is CSVEEQGGTEAFF.

The chain recombines TRBV10-3 with TRBJ1-2; D ambiguous. Trimming removed 0 bases at V and 5 bases at J, with 7 bases between. The CDR3 is made up of 13 amino acids. From germline, CDR1 is ENHRY and CDR2 SYGVKD. CDR3 sequence reads: CAISESKEYGYTF. The CDR3 coding sequence is TGTGCCATCAGTGAGTCAAAGGAGTATGGCTACACCTTC.

This sequence joins TRBV2 and TRBJ1-6; D remains ambiguous. The CDR3 has 11 amino acids. CDR1 is SNHLY and CDR2 is FYNNEI in the germline V gene. V lost 3 bases and J lost 10, with 4 bases in between. The CDR3 reads CASSDESPLHF. The CDR3 DNA is TGTGCCAGCAGTGATGAATCACCCCTCCACTTT.